The 32 T cell receptor beta chains reported below all come from one sample, sequenced in a study of Tregs in tolerant kidney transplant recipients. This table comes from immunoSEQ multiplex PCR, and its TCRdb copy is limited to in-frame clones, with some not included. Seen here are tens of thousands of clones, over 80% observed once, and the top ten hold approximately 16%. Mixed chimerism was transient after nonmyeloablative marrow transplants from related graft donors. Here the sequenced sample was CD8+ T cells from blood (PBMCs), taken 24 months after the transplant. These receptor sequences come from a human patient who received a combined kidney and bone marrow transplant. Some T cells may arise from the graft donor.

V is TRBV29-1 and J is TRBJ1-5; possible D gene TRBD1, 5 bases. The CDR3 consists of 13 residues. In germline, CDR1 is SQVTM, CDR2 ANQGSEA. V lost 4 bases, J lost 6 bases, and 13 bases lay in between. The CDR3 sequence: CSVGRGTSQPQHF. The CDR3, as DNA: TGCAGCGTTGGGAGGGGAACCAGTCAGCCCCAGCATTTT.

In this sample, this clone turned up once. V and J are TRBV5-4 and TRBJ2-7; weak D call: TRBD1 (7 bases). CDR3 length: 16 amino acids. The V and J ends lost 4 bases and 2 bases respectively, with 19 bases between them. Germline assignment: CDR1 SGHNT and CDR2 YYREEE (reference sequence). The chain's CDR3 is CASSEGRDRYTYEQYF. In nucleotides, the CDR3 is TGTGCCAGCAGCGAGGGGCGGGACAGATATACCTACGAGCAGTACTTC.

The chain recombines TRBV19 with TRBJ2-1; D may be TRBD1 (6 bases). V was trimmed by 7 bases and J by 5 bases, leaving 15 bases between them. Looked up from germline, CDR1 is LNHDA and CDR2 is SQIVND (reference sequence). The CDR3 has 14 amino acids. CDR3 nucleotides: TGTGCCAGTAATGGGGGCGGGCTGGACAATGAGCAGTTCTTC. Protein sequence: CASNGGGLDNEQFF.

The genes are TRBV6-4 and TRBJ1-5; maybe TRBD1 (6 bases). The CDR3 consists of 15 residues. Trimming removed 8 bases from V and 0 bases from J, with 14 bases in between. CDR1 is MRHNA and CDR2 is SNTAGT in the germline V gene. CDR3 loop: CASGGQDTSNQPQHF. Here the CDR3 DNA reads TGTGCCAGCGGGGGCCAGGACACTAGCAATCAGCCCCAGCATTTT.

In its sample, this clone was seen once. The chain combines TRBV30 with TRBJ1-1; no reliable D call. The CDR3 totals 13 residues. The germline V and J ends were trimmed by 0 bases and 1 base, with 6 bases remaining between them. Looked up from germline, CDR1 is GTSNPN and CDR2 is SVGIG (reference sequence). The CDR3 bases are TGTGCCTGGAGTGTACGCGAGAACACTGAAGCTTTCTTT. Translation: CAWSVRENTEAFF. The full variable domain, with the rest looked up from reference TRBV30 and TRBJ1-1, is SQTIHQWPATLVQPVGSPLSLECTVEGTSNPNLYWYRQAAGRGLQLLFYSVGIGQISSEVPQNLSASRPQDRQFILSSKKLLLSDSGFYLCAWSVRENTEAFFGQGTRLTVV.

The chain carries TRBV4-3 and TRBJ2-7; 9 nucleotides match TRBD1. CDR1 and CDR2 from the germline V gene are LGHNA and YSLEER. The trim removed 1 base at V and 4 bases at J, leaving 5 bases unmatched. CDR3 length: 15 residues. The CDR3 DNA reads as TGCGCCAGCAGCCAAGGCGGGACAGGGACTTACGAGCAGTACTTC. Translation gives CASSQGGTGTYEQYF.

The chain links TRBV7-4 to TRBJ2-3, with 12 bases aligning to TRBD2. The V and J ends lost 8 bases and 6 bases, in that order; junction bases with no gene match: 6. The CDR3 runs to 14 residues. Germline loops: CDR1 SGHVT, CDR2 SQSDAQ. CDR3 coding DNA: TGTGCCAGCGGCCGACTAGCGGGGGCGGATACGCAGTATTTT. It codes for CASGRLAGADTQYF.

This sequence joins TRBV5-4 and TRBJ2-7; 11 nucleotides align to TRBD1. Trimming removed 4 bases from V and 3 bases from J; junction bases left unmatched: 3. The CDR3 has 14 amino acids. In germline, CDR1 is SGHNT, CDR2 YYREEE (reference sequence). The DNA of the CDR3 is TGTGCCAGCAGCCCGGGACAGGGGGGCTACGAGCAGTACTTC. As protein: CASSPGQGGYEQYF.

The V call is TRBV7-9, the J call TRBJ2-7, with D possibly matching TRBD1 (5 bases). V was trimmed by 5 bases and J by 8 bases, leaving 13 bases between them. Looked up from germline, CDR1 is SEHNR and CDR2 is FQNEAQ (reference sequence). The CDR3 is 12 residues long. The CDR3 region has the DNA TGTGCCAGCAGCCAAGGCCAGGGAAAGCAGTACTTC. Its translation: CASSQGQGKQYF.

V and J are TRBV13 and TRBJ2-7, with 7 bases that match TRBD2. The CDR3 has 15 amino acids. Germline V CDR1 and CDR2: PRHDT, FYEKMQ (reference sequence). V trimming: 6 bases; J trimming: 3 bases; junction bases outside the gene matches: 11. The CDR3 sequence: CASSSTGGLNYEQYF. The DNA of the CDR3 is TGTGCCAGCAGTTCTACCGGGGGGTTAAACTACGAGCAGTACTTC.

The CDR3 loop reads CSVEDTGTSYEQYF. The CDR3 DNA is TGCAGCGTTGAAGATACCGGGACTTCCTACGAGCAGTACTTC. The J gene is TRBJ2-7, the V gene TRBV29-1; weak D call: TRBD2 (6 bases). The CDR3 totals 14 residues. Germline CDR1 SQVTM, CDR2 ANQGSEA. V shed 0 bases and J shed 1 base, with 10 bases lying between them.

In its sample, this clone was seen once. The rearrangement uses TRBV7-2 and TRBJ1-6, with a weak D call TRBD1 (5 bases). The CDR3 is made up of 16 amino acids. Germline V gives CDR1 SGHTA, CDR2 FQGNSA. Between the trimmed V and J ends, which lost 1 base and 6 bases, there was a span of 13 bases. The CDR3 bases are TGTGCCAGCAGCTTAGGAGGGGACTGGATTAATTCACCCCTCCACTTT. This sequence encodes CASSLGGDWINSPLHF. The complete variable domain, with remaining parts taken from reference TRBV7-2 and TRBJ1-6, reads GAGVSQSPSNKVTEKGKDVELRCDPISGHTALYWYRQSLGQGLEFLIYFQGNSAPDKSGLPSDRFSAERTGGSVSTLTIQRTQQEDSAVYLCASSLGGDWINSPLHFGNGTRLTVT.

V is TRBV28 and J is TRBJ2-5, with TRBD2 matching 8 bases. The ends lost 1 base at V and 2 bases at J; junction bases unmatched: 3. CDR3 size: 15 residues. Germline CDR1 and CDR2: MDHEN and SYDVKM. DNA for the CDR3: TGTGCCAGCAGTTTATTTACTAGCGGACAAGAGACCCAGTACTTC. Protein: CASSLFTSGQETQYF.

The V and J genes are TRBV27 and TRBJ1-5, with 7 bases identical to TRBD1. Germline assignment: CDR1 MNHEY and CDR2 SMNVEV (reference sequence). Trimming removed 0 bases from V and 5 bases from J; junction bases left unmatched: 16. CDR3 length: 19 residues. The CDR3 sequence: CASSLSMQTLTGSHQPQHF. In nucleotides, the CDR3 is TGTGCCAGCAGTTTATCGATGCAAACCTTGACAGGGAGTCATCAGCCCCAGCATTTT.

The chain is built from TRBV4-3 and TRBJ2-5; 9 nucleotides line up with TRBD2. V shed 0 bases and J 10 bases; nucleotides not matched to a gene: 9. Germline loops: CDR1 LGHNA, CDR2 YSLEER. The CDR3 contains 15 residues. The CDR3 nucleotides read TGCGCCAGCAGCCAAGATAGGGCGGGGGGGCTAGTCCAGTACTTC. Protein: CASSQDRAGGLVQYF.

The rearrangement links TRBV5-1 to TRBJ2-7; TRBD1 aligns across 7 bases. The V gene's germline CDR1 is SGHRS and CDR2 YFSETQ. The CDR3 is made up of 14 amino acids. The ends lost 4 bases at V and 5 bases at J; junction bases unmatched: 9. The CDR3 loop is CASSPINRGDEQYF. The CDR3 DNA is TGCGCCAGCAGCCCAATCAACAGGGGCGACGAGCAGTACTTC.

This rearrangement joins TRBV12-5 to TRBJ1-2; TRBD1 matches 10 bases. The V and J ends lost 1 base and 3 bases, in that order; junction bases with no gene match: 5. Germline V gives CDR1 LGHNT, CDR2 FRNRAP. CDR3 length: 16 amino acids. CDR3 nucleotide sequence: TGTGCTAGTGGTTTGGCCTTGGACAGGGGGTACTATGGCTACACCTTC. This codes for CASGLALDRGYYGYTF.

The chain's CDR3 is CASGPPQIFNYGYTF. CDR3 DNA: TGTGCCAGCGGCCCACCCCAGATCTTTAACTATGGCTACACCTTC. V and J are TRBV7-9 and TRBJ1-2; no firm D call. V was pared by 8 bases and J by 1 base, with 17 bases between. Germline V CDR1 and CDR2: SEHNR, FQNEAQ (reference sequence). This CDR3 spans 15 amino acids.

The rearrangement links TRBV4-2 to TRBJ2-7, with 13 bases identical to TRBD2. V lost 4 bases and J lost 4; bases outside the gene matches: 4. The CDR3 covers 15 residues. Germline values: CDR1 LGHNA, CDR2 YNFKEQ. This CDR3 reads CASSPLAGGPYEQYF. Written as DNA, the CDR3 is TGTGCCAGCAGCCCACTAGCGGGGGGGCCGTACGAGCAGTACTTC.

This sequence joins TRBV28 and TRBJ2-7; unclear D gene. Between the trimmed V and J ends, which lost 6 bases and 0 bases, there was a span of 15 bases. CDR1 and CDR2 (germline): MDHEN, SYDVKM. The CDR3 runs to 15 residues. As DNA, the CDR3 is TGTGCCAGCAGACCACGACAAACCCTCTCCTACGAGCAGTACTTC. Encoded protein: CASRPRQTLSYEQYF. The variable domain in full, with the rest retrieved from reference TRBV28 and TRBJ2-7, is DVKVTQSSRYLVKRTGEKVFLECVQDMDHENMFWYRQDPGLGLRLIYFSYDVKMKEKGDIPEGYSVSREKKERFSLILESASTNQTSMYLCASRPRQTLSYEQYFGPGTRLTVT.

The V and J genes are TRBV19 and TRBJ2-7; D uncertain. This CDR3 region has 12 residues. Germline V lookup: CDR1 LNHDA, CDR2 SQIVND (reference sequence). With 6 bases removed from V and 3 bases from J, the gap between germline ends came to 9 bases. Written as DNA, the CDR3 is TGTGCCAGTAGGAGCCCGGGCTACGAGCAGTACTTC. It translates to CASRSPGYEQYF. The full variable domain, completed using reference TRBV19 and TRBJ2-7, is DGGITQSPKYLFRKEGQNVTLSCEQNLNHDAMYWYRQDPGQGLRLIYYSQIVNDFQKGDIAEGYSVSREKKESFPLTVTSAQKNPTAFYLCASRSPGYEQYFGPGTRLTVT.

The chain carries TRBV27 and TRBJ2-5; D is perhaps TRBD2 (5 bases). The CDR3 runs to 13 residues. The germline V gene has CDR1 MNHEY and CDR2 SMNVEV (reference sequence). V was clipped by 3 bases and J by 5 bases, with 10 bases between them. In nucleotides, the CDR3 is TGTGCCAGCAGTTTGAGGGTGTGGGAGACCCAGTACTTC. Its protein is CASSLRVWETQYF.

By frequency in the sample, this clone is medium-sized (0.01 to 0.1%). The J gene is TRBJ1-4, the V gene TRBV27; 9 bases are shared with TRBD1. V lost 5 bases to trimming and J lost 8 bases; unmatched junction nucleotides: 15. The CDR3 consists of 17 residues. CDR1 and CDR2 (germline): MNHEY, SMNVEV (reference sequence). The CDR3 nucleotides read TGTGCCAGCAGTCCGATAAACTCGGACAGGGGCTGGGAAAAACTGTTTTTT. Its translation: CASSPINSDRGWEKLFF. Supplemented by reference TRBV27 and TRBJ1-4, the full variable domain reads EAQVTQNPRYLITVTGKKLTVTCSQNMNHEYMSWYRQDPGLGLRQIYYSMNVEVTDKGDVPEGYKVSRKEKRNFPLILESPSPNQTSLYFCASSPINSDRGWEKLFFGSGTQLSVL.

This clone was observed at least ten times. The V gene is TRBV2, the J gene TRBJ2-2, with a possible D match to TRBD2 (6 bases). CDR3 length: 17 amino acids. CDR1 is SNHLY and CDR2 is FYNNEI in the germline V gene. The V end lost 5 bases, the J end lost 0 bases, and 16 bases lay between the germline ends. The CDR3 region has the DNA TGTGCCAGCAGTATCCCCCAACTAGCCGCGAACACCGGGGAGCTGTTTTTT. Translation: CASSIPQLAANTGELFF.

The chain uses TRBV7-2 and TRBJ2-4; 11 nucleotides align to TRBD2. Germline-derived CDR1 and CDR2 are SGHTA and FQGNSA. V trimming: 6 bases; J trimming: 8 bases; junction bases outside the gene matches: 6. CDR3 length equals 14 residues. The CDR3 DNA is TGTGCCAGCAGTCGAACTAGCGGGAGTGACATTCAGTACTTC. This codes for CASSRTSGSDIQYF.

This chain joins TRBV15 and TRBJ1-2; D is possibly TRBD1 (6 bases). V was cut by 6 bases and J by 9 bases, with 17 bases left in between. CDR3 length: 13 amino acids. CDR1 is LNHNV and CDR2 is YYDKDF in the germline V gene (reference sequence). The CDR3 DNA reads as TGTGCCACCAGTAATACCTTACAGGGTCGCTACACCTTC. Its translation: CATSNTLQGRYTF.

J is TRBJ2-7 and V is TRBV19; tentative D call: TRBD2 (6 bases). CDR1 and CDR2 (germline): LNHDA, SQIVND (reference sequence). There are 15 residues in the CDR3. Trimming left V 0 bases short and J 1 base short, with 10 bases between. For the CDR3, the DNA is TGTGCCAGTAGTATAGATAGCGGTCGTTCCTACGAGCAGTACTTC. Its translation is CASSIDSGRSYEQYF.

The chain has TRBV2 and TRBJ2-7, with D perhaps matching TRBD2 (5 bases). This CDR3 is built from 14 residues. CDR1 and CDR2 (germline): SNHLY, FYNNEI. Between the trimmed V and J ends, which lost 5 bases and 5 bases, there was a span of 16 bases. The CDR3 bases are TGTGCCAGCAGTACCGGAGAGGGCACCCACGAGCAGTACTTC. Protein sequence: CASSTGEGTHEQYF.

Remarks on this clone: The same CDR3 arises from other DNA sequences in this sample as well. V usage is TRBV7-8 and J usage is TRBJ2-5, with a tentative D call TRBD2 (5 bases). V gave up 3 bases and J gave up 3 bases, with 11 bases separating them. In germline, CDR1 is SGHVS, CDR2 FQNEAQ. The CDR3 loop spans 14 amino acids. CDR3 residues: CASSFIGLKETQYF. CDR3 coding DNA: TGTGCCAGCAGCTTCATCGGACTTAAAGAGACCCAGTACTTC.

The DNA of the CDR3 is TGTGCCAGCAGCTTGGCGGGGACACTCGAGCAGTACTTC. Translating it yields CASSLAGTLEQYF. This chain uses TRBV5-6 with TRBJ2-7, with TRBD1 as a possible D gene (6 bases). CDR3 length: 13 amino acids. Deletions cut 0 bases from V and 6 bases from J, with 10 bases between. In germline, CDR1 is SGHDT, CDR2 YYEEEE.

The gene calls are TRBV10-2 and TRBJ1-4, with D tentatively TRBD1 (6 bases). CDR3 length: 14 amino acids. Trimming cost V 5 bases and J 5 bases, with 12 bases left between them. The germline CDR1 and CDR2 sequences are WSHSY and SAAADI. The CDR3: CASSTGFQNEKLFF. The CDR3, as DNA: TGCGCCAGCAGTACAGGGTTCCAGAATGAAAAACTGTTTTTT.

J is TRBJ2-7 and V is TRBV5-4, with TRBD1 matching over 9 bases. The CDR3 has 15 residues. Looked up from germline, CDR1 is SGHNT and CDR2 is YYREEE (reference sequence). V lost 3 bases, J lost 3 bases, and 7 bases stayed unmatched. The CDR3: CASSSRDREFYEQYF. In nucleotides, the CDR3 is TGTGCCAGCAGCTCCCGGGACAGGGAATTCTACGAGCAGTACTTC.